This T cell receptor beta chain was retrieved from a study of blood T cells in healthy people across ages. This clonotype turned up a few times. Combining a sample-barcoded 5' primer with a J-beta primer mix, a second PCR ran for roughly 7 to 12 cycles. TCRdb independently ran MiXCR on the 5' RACE reads; one entry per CDR3 protein. The sample lists 540,000 or so distinct CDR3 sequences; 27% were seen once. Sequencing was carried out using blood. The source of this sequence is a woman aged 65 to 85 in good health.

CDR3 bases: TGTGCCAGCAGAAGAGTCAAGGGGCTTGGGACCCAGTACTTC. Translated, it gives CASRRVKGLGTQYF. This chain uses TRBV12-3 or TRBV12-4 with TRBJ2-1, with D possibly matching TRBD1 (5 bases). The DNA matches TRBJ2-5 better at its end, which makes the J call doubtful. The CDR3 is 14 residues long.